The entry that follows covers one T cell receptor (beta chain) sequence. Each donor was a Caucasian adult residing in Nashville, Tennessee. The data derive from a study of shared clonotypes between healthy human individuals. The protocol was immunoSEQ multiplex PCR, while the TCRdb copy is restricted to in-frame clones and leaves out a portion. This repertoire shows more than 1.2 million clones, about 98.5% found once; its top ten account for 0.36%. This CDR3 contains 13 residues. Germline V gene lookup returns CDR1 MNHEY and CDR2 SMNVEV (reference sequence). V was pared by 6 bases and J by 2 bases, with 3 bases of the junction left unmatched.

The sequencing sample was made of naive CD4+ T cells sorted from blood. The subset: CD45RA+ positively selected. The chain combines TRBV27 with TRBJ2-7; 8 bases agree with TRBD2. The sequence derives from a man younger than 45 in good health. The CDR3 region is CASRLAVTYEQYF. The CDR3 DNA reads as TGTGCCAGCAGACTAGCGGTAACCTACGAGCAGTACTTC.